The subject of this entry is one T cell receptor beta chain. Its antigen is still unknown. The sample belongs to a study of cytomegalovirus exposure and HLA in healthy donors. Whole-study context: Ancestry clustering placed roughly four fifths of roughly 400 genotyped donors in the Caucasian-associated cluster.

PCR was performed using 60 Vbeta and 13 Jbeta primers. TCRdb keeps only in-frame clones here, not all; method: immunoSEQ multiplex PCR. The sample has about 140,000 clones; 76% are singletons. Study results and limitations: In terms of immune exposure information, only CMV serostatus was available. An analysis that came later showed most CMV-associated TCR beta chains appearing HLA-restricted. A later analysis reportedly found that, within productive TCRs, an Asian-associated ancestry cluster had fewer N-insertions than the mean observed across the approximately 700 donors.

The germline V gene has CDR1 MNHEY and CDR2 SVGAGI. V lost 5 bases and J 3 bases, leaving 4 bases between the germline ends. This CDR3 has 11 amino acids. The clonotype originates from a man aged 40-55 years in good health and CMV-seronegative. Sequenced sample: PBMCs. The chain couples TRBV6-5 to TRBJ1-1; unclear D gene. In DNA form, the CDR3 reads TGTGCCAGCAGTCCGGACACTGAAGCTTTCTTT. Protein product: CASSPDTEAFF.